One and the same sample provided the 14 T cell receptor beta chains below, sequenced in a study of cytomegalovirus exposure and HLA in healthy donors. 13 Jbeta primers and 60 Vbeta primers were used for the PCR. Profiling relied on immunoSEQ multiplex PCR, and the TCRdb table lists in-frame clones only, not all of them. Of approximately 120,000 clones listed, 60% to 85% were seen once; the top ten hold more than 1%. The sample consisted of PBMCs. All receptors derive from a female donor in good health and CMV-seronegative.

The rearrangement links TRBV27 to TRBJ2-7, with 7 bases that match TRBD1. Germline V gives CDR1 MNHEY, CDR2 SMNVEV (reference sequence). The V segment lost 2 bases and the J segment 2 bases; nucleotides outside the gene matches: 3. This CDR3 has 14 amino acids. The CDR3 DNA reads TGTGCCAGCAGTTTAGGGACAGATGCCTACGAGCAGTACTTC. This gives the protein CASSLGTDAYEQYF.

This chain joins TRBV7-9 and TRBJ2-3; D is perhaps TRBD2 (6 bases). V lost 6 bases, J lost 1 base, and 11 bases lay in between. Per the germline V gene, CDR1 is SEHNR and CDR2 is FQNEAQ (reference sequence). This CDR3 has 14 residues. CDR3 coding DNA: TGTGCCAGCAGGCCCGGCGGGGGCACAGATACGCAGTATTTT. Amino acids: CASRPGGGTDTQYF.

This clone came up once. The genes are TRBV5-6 and TRBJ1-5, with 10 bases that match TRBD1. V trimming: 3 bases; J trimming: 7 bases; junction bases outside the gene matches: 4. CDR1 and CDR2 (germline): SGHDT, YYEEEE. The length of the CDR3 is 14 residues. The CDR3 reads CASSSTGGGQPQHF. CDR3 DNA: TGTGCCAGCAGCTCGACAGGGGGCGGCCAGCCCCAGCATTTT.

This sequence joins TRBV18 and TRBJ1-1, with D possibly matching TRBD1 (6 bases). With 3 bases removed from V and 1 base from J, the gap between germline ends came to 9 bases. The CDR3 runs to 14 residues. Germline CDR1 is KGHSH and CDR2 is LQKENI. Here the CDR3 DNA reads TGTGCCAGCTCACCGAACAGGGAGAACACTGAAGCTTTCTTT. Protein: CASSPNRENTEAFF.

V gene TRBV21-1 combines with J gene TRBJ1-4; the table's D call, TRBD1, has no DNA check behind it. TRBV21-1 is marked as a pseudogene. The CDR3 contains 18 residues. CDR3 bases: TGTGCCAGCAGCAAAGTAAGGGGGTTGAGGACGGTTAATGAAAAACTGTTTTTT. Amino acid sequence: CASSKVRGLRTVNEKLFF.

The rearrangement joins TRBV7-9 to TRBJ2-3; 8 nucleotides agree with TRBD2. V gave up 5 bases and J gave up 4 bases; unmatched junction bases: 11. From germline, CDR1 is SEHNR and CDR2 FQNEAQ (reference sequence). The CDR3 runs 16 residues. This chain's CDR3 is CASSRSTSGGADTQYF. The DNA of the CDR3 is TGTGCCAGCAGCCGTTCAACCTCGGGGGGGGCAGATACGCAGTATTTT.

This clone occurred once. The chain has TRBV4-1 and TRBJ2-5; D possibly corresponds to TRBD2 (6 bases). There are 16 residues in the CDR3. V gave up 0 bases and J gave up 6 bases, with 17 bases separating them. In germline, CDR1 is MGHRA, CDR2 YSYEKL. The CDR3 DNA reads as TGCGCCAGCAGCCAAGAGGGTAGCGGAGGTGGTAAGACCCAGTACTTC. Translation gives CASSQEGSGGGKTQYF.

This clone has a single count. This chain connects TRBV7-9 to TRBJ2-1; D remains unclear. This CDR3 is built from 15 residues. Germline values: CDR1 SEHNR, CDR2 FQNEAQ (reference sequence). Trimming pared 1 base from V and 0 bases from J, leaving 7 bases between. The chain's CDR3 is CASSLVATSYNEQFF. For the CDR3, the DNA is TGTGCCAGCAGCTTAGTTGCTACCTCCTACAATGAGCAGTTCTTC.

The CDR3 protein is CASSTDRGRGELFF. CDR3 sequence (DNA): TGTGCCAGCTCGACGGACAGGGGTCGAGGGGAGCTGTTTTTT. The V call is TRBV18, the J call TRBJ2-2, with 9 bases that match TRBD1. Germline-derived CDR1 and CDR2 are KGHSH and LQKENI. V trimming: 6 bases; J trimming: 8 bases; junction bases outside the gene matches: 7. CDR3 length: 14 residues.

V usage is TRBV27 and J usage is TRBJ1-5; the D gene is possibly TRBD1 (6 bases). CDR1 MNHEY and CDR2 SMNVEV come from the germline V gene (reference sequence). This CDR3 spans 15 amino acids. Trimming removed 5 bases from V and 2 bases from J, with 13 bases in between. The CDR3 reads CASSTGREGNQPQHF. CDR3 coding DNA: TGTGCCAGCAGTACAGGGCGGGAGGGCAATCAGCCCCAGCATTTT.

J is TRBJ2-3 and V is TRBV10-1; the D gene is possibly TRBD2 (7 bases). The CDR3 loop spans 16 amino acids. The ends were cut back, 3 bases at V and 4 bases at J, with 17 bases in the middle. CDR1 WNHNN and CDR2 SYGVQD come from the germline V gene (reference sequence). CDR3 residues: CASSDPRGTTSDTQYF. CDR3 DNA: TGCGCCAGCAGTGACCCAAGGGGGACTACTTCAGATACGCAGTATTTT.

The chain recombines TRBV4-1 with TRBJ2-1; the match to TRBD1 covers 8 bases. The V segment lost 6 bases and the J segment 7 bases; nucleotides outside the gene matches: 11. The CDR3 has 15 residues. CDR1 is MGHRA, CDR2 YSYEKL, per germline. CDR3 DNA: TGCGCCAGCAGGCACCGGGTAACAGGGGGGAATGAGCAGTTCTTC. Residues: CASRHRVTGGNEQFF.

The chain combines TRBV2 with TRBJ2-7, with D possibly being TRBD2 (5 bases). Looked up from germline, CDR1 is SNHLY and CDR2 is FYNNEI. CDR3 size: 13 residues. The V and J ends lost 3 bases and 4 bases respectively, with 10 bases between them. DNA of the CDR3: TGTGCCAGCAGTGATGGAGGAGCTTACGAGCAGTACTTC. This gives the protein CASSDGGAYEQYF.

The chain is built from TRBV7-8 and TRBJ2-2, with a weak D call TRBD1 (6 bases). This CDR3 has 16 amino acids. Germline CDR1 and CDR2: SGHVS and FQNEAQ. Trimming shortened V by 4 bases and J by 0 bases, and 12 bases separated the two germline ends. The CDR3, as DNA: TGTGCCAGCAGCTATCGACAGGCCGCGAACACCGGGGAGCTGTTTTTT. Protein product: CASSYRQAANTGELFF.